One sample yielded the 23 T cell receptor beta chains listed below, sequenced in a study of early T cells in non-severe SARS-CoV-2 infection. One entry per CDR3 protein, called by TCRdb with MiXCR from the 5' RACE reads. The sample lists about 130,000 distinct CDR3 sequences, 14% to 15% occurring once. Sequences were obtained from whole blood. The origin of the receptors is an adult who was a healthcare worker with PCR-confirmed SARS-CoV-2 infection or an uninfected control (not recorded which).

This clonotype was seen a few times. This chain links TRBV9 with TRBJ1-6, with TRBD1 matching 7 bases. CDR3 length: 13 residues. V gave up 4 bases and J gave up 11 bases; unmatched junction bases: 6. Germline CDR1 is SGDLS and CDR2 is YYNGEE. This CDR3 is CASSLRGFAPLHF. The CDR3 DNA reads as TGTGCCAGCAGCCTCAGGGGGTTTGCACCCCTCCACTTT. The complete variable domain, with remaining parts taken from reference TRBV9 and TRBJ1-6, reads DSGVTQTPKHLITATGQRVTLRCSPRSGDLSVYWYQQSLDQGLQFLIQYYNGEERAKGNILERFSAQQFPDLHSELNLSSLELGDSALYFCASSLRGFAPLHFGNGTRLTVT.

V usage is TRBV7-9 and J usage is TRBJ1-2; TRBD1 matches 7 bases. The V gene's germline CDR1 is SEHNR and CDR2 FQNEAQ (reference sequence). Losses at the gene ends were 3 bases for V and 5 bases for J; bases not matched to a gene: 6. The CDR3 has 14 residues. The CDR3 sequence is CASSLRDSLYGYTF. The CDR3 nucleotides are TGTGCCAGCAGCTTGCGGGACAGTCTATATGGCTACACCTTC.

The chain couples TRBV5-1 to TRBJ2-5; tentative D call: TRBD2 (6 bases). The CDR3 totals 15 residues. The V end was cut by 3 bases, the J end by 3 bases, with 15 bases between. Germline V lookup: CDR1 SGHRS, CDR2 YFSETQ. Here the CDR3 reads CASSWRGRREETQYF. Written as DNA, the CDR3 is TGCGCCAGCAGCTGGAGGGGCAGGAGAGAAGAGACCCAGTACTTC.

V is TRBV5-1 and J is TRBJ1-6; D is possibly TRBD1 (5 bases). The V end lost 0 bases, the J end lost 7 bases, and 5 bases lay between the germline ends. CDR1 and CDR2 (germline): SGHRS, YFSETQ. This CDR3 is 13 amino acids long. The CDR3 bases are TGCGCCAGCAGCTTGGACAGGAATTCACCCCTCCACTTT. Translating it yields CASSLDRNSPLHF.

The chain is built from TRBV12-3 or TRBV12-4 and TRBJ2-1; D possibly corresponds to TRBD1 (6 bases). Trimming removed 11 bases at V and 5 bases at J, with 25 bases between. This CDR3 is 16 amino acids long. The CDR3 protein is CACTDYMKNRDNEQFF. As DNA, the CDR3 is TGTGCCTGTACCGACTACATGAAGAACAGGGACAATGAGCAGTTCTTC.

The sample holds a few counts of this clonotype. V usage is TRBV6-6 and J usage is TRBJ2-4; 8 nucleotides agree with TRBD1. The CDR3 totals 15 residues. J lost 3 bases, V lost 2 bases, and 3 bases had no gene match. Germline-derived CDR1 and CDR2 are MNHNY and SVGAGI (reference sequence). The CDR3 nucleotides read TGTGCCAGCAGTTACGCACAGGGGGGCAAAAACATTCAGTACTTC. Protein: CASSYAQGGKNIQYF.

This clonotype was seen repeatedly, ten times or more. This chain connects TRBV5-4 to TRBJ2-7; TRBD1 agrees at 8 bases. The germline CDR1 and CDR2 sequences are SGHNT and YYREEE (reference sequence). The V segment lost 0 bases and the J segment 3 bases; nucleotides outside the gene matches: 2. The CDR3 has 14 residues. The CDR3 DNA reads as TGTGCCAGCAGCTTGGGACAGGGGAACTACGAGCAGTACTTC. Translated: CASSLGQGNYEQYF.

The J gene is TRBJ2-5, the V gene TRBV7-9; the D gene is possibly TRBD2 (5 bases). Trimming shortened V by 5 bases and J by 5 bases, and 15 bases separated the two germline ends. Germline V lookup: CDR1 SEHNR, CDR2 FQNEAQ (reference sequence). The CDR3 length is 14 residues. The CDR3 loop is CASSRIGGVETQYF. In DNA form, the CDR3 reads TGTGCCAGCAGCCGTATTGGAGGAGTTGAGACCCAGTACTTC.

This clonotype was observed a handful of times. The rearrangement uses TRBV5-4 and TRBJ2-1, with D tentatively TRBD1 (6 bases). Trimming shortened V by 6 bases and J by 7 bases, and 23 bases separated the two germline ends. Germline V gives CDR1 SGHNT, CDR2 YYREEE (reference sequence). The CDR3 has 16 residues. The CDR3 loop reads CASTPAEAGALNEQFF. The CDR3 DNA sequence: TGTGCCAGCACCCCCGCCGAGGCAGGGGCTCTAAATGAGCAGTTCTTC.

The V and J genes are TRBV29-1 and TRBJ1-1; D is undetermined. The CDR3 has 13 residues. Looked up from germline, CDR1 is SQVTM and CDR2 is ANQGSEA. With 2 bases removed from V and 0 bases from J, the gap between germline ends came to 7 bases. The CDR3 sequence: CSVEKAMNTEAFF. The CDR3 DNA sequence: TGCAGCGTTGAAAAGGCCATGAACACTGAAGCTTTCTTT.

This chain connects TRBV7-2 to TRBJ2-5; no definite D call. V was pared by 2 bases and J by 5 bases, with 9 bases between. There are 13 residues in the CDR3. In germline, CDR1 is SGHTA, CDR2 FQGNSA. CDR3 loop: CASSLSGWETQYF. CDR3 bases: TGTGCCAGCAGCTTATCCGGATGGGAGACCCAGTACTTC.

This clonotype was detected only a few times. This rearrangement joins TRBV5-8 to TRBJ1-4; D gene ambiguous. CDR3 length equals 13 residues. The germline V gene has CDR1 SGHTS and CDR2 YDEGEE. V lost 3 bases and J lost 8, with 11 bases in between. The CDR3 reads CASSSGVGEKLFF. The CDR3 DNA sequence: TGTGCCAGCAGCTCGGGAGTGGGGGAAAAACTGTTTTTT. Variable domain in full (rest from reference TRBV5-8 and TRBJ1-4): EAGVTQSPTHLIKTRGQQATLRCSPISGHTSVYWYQQALGLGLQFLLWYDEGEERNRGNFPPRFSGRQFPNYSSELNVNALELEDSALYLCASSSGVGEKLFFGSGTQLSVL.

The chain carries TRBV29-1 and TRBJ2-3; TRBD2 is a possible D gene (6 bases). The CDR3 consists of 11 residues. Germline CDR1 is SQVTM and CDR2 is ANQGSEA. V was clipped by 4 bases and J by 4 bases, with 6 bases between them. DNA of the CDR3: TGCAGCGTTGGGAGGGCAGATACGCAGTATTTT. This codes for CSVGRADTQYF.

V is TRBV6-6 and J is TRBJ1-6; D ambiguous. From germline, CDR1 is MNHNY and CDR2 SVGAGI (reference sequence). The V end was cut by 6 bases, the J end by 1 base, with 13 bases between. The CDR3 totals 16 residues. Here the CDR3 reads CASRNLWVSYNSPLHF. Written as DNA, the CDR3 is TGTGCCAGCAGAAACCTCTGGGTGTCCTATAATTCACCCCTCCACTTT.

This clonotype came up many times. J is TRBJ1-1 and V is TRBV27; a possible D gene is TRBD1 (5 bases). The V end was cut by 5 bases, the J end by 6 bases, with 16 bases between. The CDR3 is 14 amino acids. Germline V lookup: CDR1 MNHEY, CDR2 SMNVEV (reference sequence). The chain's CDR3 is CASSAQGFRAEAFF. For the CDR3, the DNA is TGTGCCAGCAGTGCCCAAGGGTTCAGGGCTGAAGCTTTCTTT.

The chain joins TRBV12-3 or TRBV12-4 to TRBJ1-2; a weak D match, TRBD1 (5 bases). V was cut by 8 bases and J by 1 base, with 17 bases left in between. There are 15 residues in the CDR3. As DNA, the CDR3 is TGTGCCAGCGCTAGGGAGGGGCCCCTTAACTATGGCTACACCTTC. Translating gives CASAREGPLNYGYTF.

This clonotype appeared many times. The genes are TRBV4-1 and TRBJ2-5, with D possibly being TRBD1 (5 bases). From germline, CDR1 is MGHRA and CDR2 YSYEKL. The CDR3 extends over 14 amino acids. V was clipped by 0 bases and J by 5 bases, with 10 bases between them. This CDR3 is CASSQEGLRETQYF. Written as DNA, the CDR3 is TGCGCCAGCAGCCAAGAGGGGCTGAGGGAGACCCAGTACTTC.

Only a few counts were recorded for this clonotype. This rearrangement joins TRBV24-1 to TRBJ1-1, with D hard to call. With 6 bases removed from V and 0 bases from J, the gap between germline ends came to 10 bases. From germline, CDR1 is KGHDR and CDR2 SFDVKD. The CDR3 totals 14 residues. In DNA, the CDR3 is TGTGCCACCAGTCACCAAACCTTGAACACTGAAGCTTTCTTT. It codes for CATSHQTLNTEAFF.

This chain connects TRBV10-2 to TRBJ1-2; tentatively, D is TRBD1 (5 bases). The germline V and J ends were trimmed by 3 bases and 4 bases, with 9 bases remaining between them. Germline CDR1 and CDR2: WSHSY and SAAADI. The CDR3 consists of 13 residues. CDR3 sequence (DNA): TGCGCCAGCAGTGAAGAAGGGACCTATGGCTACACCTTC. Translation: CASSEEGTYGYTF.

A few counts support this clonotype. The chain carries TRBV2 and TRBJ1-2; D is unclear. This CDR3 region has 12 residues. Germline V gene lookup returns CDR1 SNHLY and CDR2 FYNNEI. Trimming removed 10 bases at V and 8 bases at J, with 17 bases between. The CDR3 reads CATILSSGGYTF. The CDR3 DNA is TGTGCCACCATTCTTTCCTCGGGGGGCTACACCTTC.

This clonotype was counted ten times or more. The J gene is TRBJ2-5, the V gene TRBV4-1; D call uncertain. Germline V CDR1 and CDR2: MGHRA, YSYEKL. The CDR3 spans 16 residues. Trimming cost V 0 bases and J 7 bases, with 18 bases left between them. The DNA of the CDR3 is TGCGCCAGCAGCCAAGAATCGGACCTCCCTGGTGGGACCCAGTACTTC. This codes for CASSQESDLPGGTQYF.

As DNA, the CDR3 is TGTGCCAGCGTCCGGGACACCGAGTGGGAGCAGTACTTC. The encoded protein is CASVRDTEWEQYF. The chain recombines TRBV7-9 with TRBJ2-7; the D gene is possibly TRBD1 (6 bases). Germline V gives CDR1 SEHNR, CDR2 FQNEAQ (reference sequence). Deletions cut 8 bases from V and 7 bases from J, with 18 bases between. This CDR3 is built from 13 residues.

The chain recombines TRBV30 with TRBJ1-6, with D unresolved. CDR1 is GTSNPN and CDR2 is SVGIG in the germline V gene (reference sequence). This CDR3 is built from 15 residues. The V end was cut by 1 base, the J end by 5 bases, with 12 bases between. This CDR3 reads CAWSGEWRNNSPLHF. The CDR3 DNA sequence: TGTGCCTGGAGTGGGGAGTGGAGGAATAATTCACCCCTCCACTTT.